One and the same sample provided the 3 T cell receptor beta chains below, sequenced in a study of T cell responses to AZD1222 COVID-19 vaccine. The table came from immunoSEQ multiplex PCR; TCRdb's copy has only in-frame clones and leaves some out. The profile shows under 200,000 clones, about nine tenths of them singletons. Sequencing was performed on peripheral blood, taken on day 0 of AZD1222 vaccination. The origin of the receptors is an adult in good health.

The gene calls are TRBV30 and TRBJ1-6; no clear D gene. The length of the CDR3 is 13 residues. V dropped 5 bases and J dropped 7 bases, with 12 bases sitting between them. Germline CDR1 reads GTSNPN; CDR2 reads SVGIG (reference sequence). CDR3 sequence (DNA): TGTGCCTGGTCGGGAGTTCTCAATTCACCCCTCCACTTT. The encoded protein is CAWSGVLNSPLHF. Based on the CDR3 plus reference TRBV30 and TRBJ1-6, the full variable domain is SQTIHQWPATLVQPVGSPLSLECTVEGTSNPNLYWYRQAAGRGLQLLFYSVGIGQISSEVPQNLSASRPQDRQFILSSKKLLLSDSGFYLCAWSGVLNSPLHFGNGTRLTVT.

The gene calls are TRBV5-1 and TRBJ1-5, with 10 bases fitting TRBD1. The CDR3 extends over 14 amino acids. Trimming removed 0 bases from V and 6 bases from J; junction bases left unmatched: 0. Looked up from germline, CDR1 is SGHRS and CDR2 is YFSETQ. For the CDR3, the DNA is TGCGCCAGCAGCTTGGGGACAGGGGGTCAGCCCCAGCATTTT. It translates to CASSLGTGGQPQHF.

The chain carries TRBV3-1 (or the pseudogene TRBV3-2) and TRBJ1-1, with 12 bases fitting TRBD1. CDR3 size: 15 residues. Germline values: CDR1 LGHDT, CDR2 YNNKEL (reference sequence). V was pared by 5 bases and J by 4 bases, with 5 bases of the junction left unmatched. The CDR3 is CASSSRDRGPTEAFF. DNA of the CDR3: TGTGCCAGCAGCTCCCGGGACAGGGGGCCCACTGAAGCTTTCTTT.